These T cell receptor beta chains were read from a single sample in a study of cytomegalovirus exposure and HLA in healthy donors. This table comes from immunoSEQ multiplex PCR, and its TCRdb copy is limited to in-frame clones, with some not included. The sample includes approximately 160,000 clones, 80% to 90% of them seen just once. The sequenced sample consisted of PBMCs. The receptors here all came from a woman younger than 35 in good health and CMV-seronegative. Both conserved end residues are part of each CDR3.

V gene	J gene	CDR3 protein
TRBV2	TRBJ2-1	CASSRLAGVSLNQGSYNEQFF
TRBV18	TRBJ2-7	CASSISQGAYEQYF
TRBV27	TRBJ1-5	CASSLTRVDQPQHF
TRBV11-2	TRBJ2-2	CASSSRQGEGELLF
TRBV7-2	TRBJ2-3	CASSLIRVGADTQYF
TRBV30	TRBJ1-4	CAWSGADNEKLFF
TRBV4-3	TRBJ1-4	CASSQETISGRASEKLFF
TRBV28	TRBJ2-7	CASSLTVGQTIYEQYF
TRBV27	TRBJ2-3	CASSTNLGLADTQYF
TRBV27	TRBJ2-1	CASSFGSVDEQFF
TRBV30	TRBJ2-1	CAWTPGGHNNEQFF
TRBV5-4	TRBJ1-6	CASSSLYGGPYNSPLHF
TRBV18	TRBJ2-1	CASSPSQAHEQFF
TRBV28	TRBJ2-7	CASRGPGTPFPYEQYF
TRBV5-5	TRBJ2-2	CASSLWGPGLAFGELFF
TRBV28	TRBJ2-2	CASSSSGAATGELFF
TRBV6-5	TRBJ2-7	CASSRGGDEQYF
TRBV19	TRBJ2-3	CASSYTGSTDTQYF
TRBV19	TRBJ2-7	CASSSSGGVYEQYF
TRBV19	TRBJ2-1	CASKGHGGGGYSNEQFF
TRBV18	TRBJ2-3	CASSPGQFRGADTQYF
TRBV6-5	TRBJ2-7	CASSPWTSGRDEQYF
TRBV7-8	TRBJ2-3	CASRAGTDTQYF
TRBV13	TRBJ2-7	CASSLASTRTRLERSYEQYF
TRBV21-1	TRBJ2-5	CALHGWESETQYF
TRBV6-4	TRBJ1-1	CASAQEEHTEAFF
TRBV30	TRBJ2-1	CAWSVLFGTGKPYNEQFF
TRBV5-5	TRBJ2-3	CASIGPGSSTDTQYF
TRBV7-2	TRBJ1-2	CASRPGQGDGGYTF
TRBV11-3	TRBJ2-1	CASGHSGLRQFF
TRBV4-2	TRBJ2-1	CASSPGLDSYNEQFF
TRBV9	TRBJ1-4	CASTPAGQGEKLFF
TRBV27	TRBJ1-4	CASSSSPYEKLFF
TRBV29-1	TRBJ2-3	CGLSLAGDTTQYF
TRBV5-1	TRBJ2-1	CASSWELAGAYNEQFF
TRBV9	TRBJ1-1	CASGRGTGVTEAFF
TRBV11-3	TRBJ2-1	CASSFFPGLAGGVRVNEQFF
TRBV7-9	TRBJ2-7	CASSFGGRSTYEQYF
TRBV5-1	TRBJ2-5	CASSLGLAVQETQYF
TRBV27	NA	CASSLLGGKIYEQYF
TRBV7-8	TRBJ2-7	CASSQRESGSHSYEQYF
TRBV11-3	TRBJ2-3	CASLRQGVTDTQYF